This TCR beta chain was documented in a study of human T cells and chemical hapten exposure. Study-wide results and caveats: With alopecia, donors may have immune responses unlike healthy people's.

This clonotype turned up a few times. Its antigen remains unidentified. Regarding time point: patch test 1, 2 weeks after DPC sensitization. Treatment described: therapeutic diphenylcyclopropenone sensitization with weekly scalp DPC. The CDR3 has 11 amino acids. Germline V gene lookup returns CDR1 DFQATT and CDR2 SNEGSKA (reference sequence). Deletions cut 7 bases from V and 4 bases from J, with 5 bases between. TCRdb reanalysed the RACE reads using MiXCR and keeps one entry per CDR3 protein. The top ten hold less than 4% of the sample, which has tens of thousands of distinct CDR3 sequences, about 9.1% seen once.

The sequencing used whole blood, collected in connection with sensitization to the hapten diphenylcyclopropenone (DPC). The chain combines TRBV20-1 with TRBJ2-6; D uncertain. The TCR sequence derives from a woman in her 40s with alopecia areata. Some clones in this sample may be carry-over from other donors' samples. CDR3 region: CSGSGANVLTF. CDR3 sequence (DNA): TGCAGTGGATCCGGGGCCAACGTCCTGACTTTC.